The rows below give T cell receptor beta chains drawn from one sample of a study of blood T cell repertoires in COVID-19. Measured with immunoSEQ multiplex PCR; TCRdb has only the in-frame clones, and not every one. The data show 130,000 or so clones, around four fifths seen once. The sample consisted of PBMCs or T cells enriched from blood (not recorded which). The receptors were gathered from a woman in her forties or fifties with acute COVID-19. The CDR3 runs from the conserved cysteine through the conserved F or W. D genes are given only for firm matches. Size tells how often a clone was seen (once, few, many) or the class of an expanded clone, and some rows leave it out.

clone size,J gene,D gene,V gene,CDR3 DNA,CDR3 protein
NA,TRBJ2-1,TRBD2,TRBV2,TGTGCCAGCAGGCTCACATCGACTAGCGGGAATGAGCAGTTCTTC,CASRLTSTSGNEQFF
NA,TRBJ2-1,TRBD2,TRBV15,TGTGCCACCAGCACCCCTAATAGCGGGATTTGGTACAATGAGCAGTTCTTC,CATSTPNSGIWYNEQFF
NA,TRBJ2-3,TRBD2,TRBV6-1,TGTGCCAGCAGTGAAGGTTCTAGCGGGAGGACAGATACGCAGTATTTT,CASSEGSSGRTDTQYF
NA,TRBJ1-2,TRBD1,TRBV7-3,TGTGCCAGCAGCTCCCCGACAGGGAAAAACTATGGCTACACCTTC,CASSSPTGKNYGYTF
NA,TRBJ1-4,NA,TRBV14,TGTGCCAGCAGCCAAAGTCGGGGAGCTAATGAAAAACTGTTTTTT,CASSQSRGANEKLFF
NA,TRBJ2-2,NA,TRBV7-2,TGTGCCAGCAGCTTGAGGACAGTCGGGGAGCTGTTTTTT,CASSLRTVGELFF
NA,TRBJ2-5,NA,TRBV24-1,TGTGCCACCAGTGACTATCAAGAGACCCAGTACTTC,CATSDYQETQYF
NA,TRBJ2-1,TRBD2,TRBV19,TGTGCCAGTAGAGGGACTAGCGGTGCGTACAATGAGCAGTTCTTC,CASRGTSGAYNEQFF
NA,TRBJ2-1,TRBD1,TRBV6-2/TRBV6-3,TGTGCCAGCAGTTCCCCTTGGACAGGGGGCGGCCTCTACAATGAGCAGTTCTTC,CASSSPWTGGGLYNEQFF
NA,TRBJ2-7,TRBD2,TRBV3-1/TRBV3-2,TGTGCCAGCACACTAGCGGGAGACACCTACGAGCAGTACTTC,CASTLAGDTYEQYF
NA,TRBJ1-1,NA,TRBV5-1,TGCGCCAGCAGTTGGAGGTGGGACATGAACACTGAAGCTTTCTTT,CASSWRWDMNTEAFF
NA,TRBJ2-7,TRBD1,TRBV7-3,TGTGCCAGCAGCCCATCTAGTACCAGATGGACAGGAGTCTCCTACGAGCAGTACTTC,CASSPSSTRWTGVSYEQYF
NA,TRBJ1-4,TRBD1,TRBV9,TGTGCCAGCAGCATAAGGACAGGCGACAATGAAAAACTGTTTTTT,CASSIRTGDNEKLFF
NA,TRBJ2-5,NA,TRBV4-2,TGTGCCAGCAGCCCTGTTGGGGAAGGGGAAGAGACCCAGTACTTC,CASSPVGEGEETQYF
NA,TRBJ1-2,TRBD1,TRBV9,TGTGCCAGCAGCGTAGCAGGGGTTACGGGACAGGGAATAATTTATGGCTACACCTTC,CASSVAGVTGQGIIYGYTF
NA,TRBJ2-2,NA,TRBV7-2,TGTGCCAGCAGTGGAGAAGCGCTGCCGGGCGGGGAGCTGTTTTTT,CASSGEALPGGELFF
NA,TRBJ2-1,TRBD2,TRBV7-9,TGTGCCAGCAGCCCACGCGGGGGGGAGGAGTACAATGAGCAGTTCTTC,CASSPRGGEEYNEQFF
once,TRBJ2-2,TRBD1,TRBV13,TGTGCCAGCAGCTCCCGGACAGGGGCCTGGACCGGGGAGCTGTTTTTT,CASSSRTGAWTGELFF
NA,TRBJ1-1,TRBD1,TRBV29-1,TGCAGCGTTGAAGAAGGACAGGCGGGGCAGGGGCACACTGAAGCTTTCTTT,CSVEEGQAGQGHTEAFF